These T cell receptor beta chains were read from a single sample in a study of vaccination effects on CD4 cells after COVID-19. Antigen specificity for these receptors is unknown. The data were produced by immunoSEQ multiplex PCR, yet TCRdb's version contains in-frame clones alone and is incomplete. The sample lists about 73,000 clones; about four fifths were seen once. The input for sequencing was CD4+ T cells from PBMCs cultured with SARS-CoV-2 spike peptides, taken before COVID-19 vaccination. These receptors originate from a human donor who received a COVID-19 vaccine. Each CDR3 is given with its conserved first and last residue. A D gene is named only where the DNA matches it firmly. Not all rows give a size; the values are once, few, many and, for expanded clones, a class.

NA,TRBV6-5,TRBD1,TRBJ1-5,CARLQGAYQPQHF,TGTGCCAGACTACAGGGGGCGTATCAGCCCCAGCATTTT
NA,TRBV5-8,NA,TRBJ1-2,CASSLSRPREYGYTF,TGTGCCAGCAGCTTGAGCAGGCCCCGAGAGTATGGCTACACCTTC
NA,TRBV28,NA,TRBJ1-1,CASSSGGTGNTEAFF,TGTGCCAGCAGTTCGGGAGGGACTGGGAACACTGAAGCTTTCTTT
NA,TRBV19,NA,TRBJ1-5,CASSIYGRQPQHF,TGTGCCAGTAGTATATACGGGAGGCAGCCCCAGCATTTT
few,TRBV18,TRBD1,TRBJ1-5,CASSPRQGESEPQHF,TGTGCCAGCTCACCGAGACAGGGAGAGAGCGAGCCCCAGCATTTT
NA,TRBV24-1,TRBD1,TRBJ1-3,CATSDSGGNGNTIYF,TGTGCCACCAGTGATTCAGGGGGCAACGGAAACACCATATATTTT
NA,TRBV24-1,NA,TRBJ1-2,CATQGADYGYTF,TGTGCCACACAGGGAGCGGACTATGGCTACACCTTC
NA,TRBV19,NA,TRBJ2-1,CASSIAGTDSYNEQFF,TGTGCCAGTAGTATTGCCGGGACGGACTCCTACAATGAGCAGTTCTTC
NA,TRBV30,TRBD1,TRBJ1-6,CAWSKQGIYNSPLHF,TGTGCCTGGAGTAAACAGGGGATTTATAATTCACCCCTCCACTTT
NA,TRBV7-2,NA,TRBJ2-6,CASSSSGGANVLTF,TGTGCCAGCAGCTCTTCGGGAGGGGCCAACGTCCTGACTTTC
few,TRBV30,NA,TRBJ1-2,CAWSARQVNYGYTF,TGTGCCTGGAGTGCGAGACAGGTTAACTATGGCTACACCTTC
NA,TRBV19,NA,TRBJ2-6,CASSDSSGANVLTF,TGTGCCAGTAGCGATTCTTCTGGGGCCAACGTCCTGACTTTC
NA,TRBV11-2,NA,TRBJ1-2,CASSPLGRGGGGYTF,TGTGCCAGCAGCCCCCTCGGACGGGGGGGTGGTGGCTACACCTTC
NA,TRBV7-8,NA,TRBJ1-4,CASSSASTNEKLFF,TGTGCCAGCTCATCGGCAAGCACTAATGAAAAACTGTTTTTT
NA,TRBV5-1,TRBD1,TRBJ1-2,CASSLQGGYGYTF,TGCGCCAGCAGCCTGCAGGGGGGCTATGGCTACACCTTC
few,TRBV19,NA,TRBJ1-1,CASSIRENTEAFF,TGTGCCAGTAGTATACGAGAGAACACTGAAGCTTTCTTT
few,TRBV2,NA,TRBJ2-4,CASSEEEIGKNIQYF,TGTGCCAGCAGTGAGGAGGAGATTGGCAAAAACATTCAGTACTTC
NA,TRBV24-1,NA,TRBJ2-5,CATSDGRGRGGYLLETQYF,TGTGCCACCAGTGATGGTAGGGGGAGAGGGGGGTACCTTTTGGAGACCCAGTACTTC
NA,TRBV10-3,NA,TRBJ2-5,CAISPVTAYETQYF,TGTGCCATCAGTCCCGTTACGGCCTACGAGACCCAGTACTTC
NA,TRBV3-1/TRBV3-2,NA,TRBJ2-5,CASSLDKETQYF,TGTGCCAGCAGCCTGGACAAAGAGACCCAGTACTTC